Given below is one T cell receptor (beta chain) in context. Its antigen is unidentified. This entry is derived from a study of OX40 agonist ivuxolimab in advanced cancers. Across the whole study: Cancers in dose escalation were hepatocellular, melanoma, renal cell and head and neck. Three patients got partial responses; one had hepatocellular carcinoma and two had cutaneous melanoma. Findings of the study overall: The authors also found low normalized T-cell clonal expansion in some nonresponders.

Autoimmune disease history or systemic immunosuppression barred patients. The CDR3 sequence is 19 residues long. Libraries were prepared by immunoSEQ multiplex PCR; TCRdb keeps only in-frame clonotypes and omits some of them. The table shows about 64,000 clones, with about 90% occurring only once. V usage is TRBV21-1 and J usage is TRBJ1-5; the table names TRBD1, a call not compared with the DNA. TRBV21-1 is a documented pseudogene. Sequenced here: CD4+ or CD8+ T cells sorted from blood, sampled in a trial of the OX40 agonist ivuxolimab. This TCR came from an adult with an advanced solid tumor such as melanoma, head and neck, liver or kidney cancer. The DNA for the CDR3 is TGTGCCAGCAGCGCCAAAGGGACAGGGGGTCCTTGGGGCAATCAGCCCCAGCATTTT. This gives the protein CASSAKGTGGPWGNQPQHF.